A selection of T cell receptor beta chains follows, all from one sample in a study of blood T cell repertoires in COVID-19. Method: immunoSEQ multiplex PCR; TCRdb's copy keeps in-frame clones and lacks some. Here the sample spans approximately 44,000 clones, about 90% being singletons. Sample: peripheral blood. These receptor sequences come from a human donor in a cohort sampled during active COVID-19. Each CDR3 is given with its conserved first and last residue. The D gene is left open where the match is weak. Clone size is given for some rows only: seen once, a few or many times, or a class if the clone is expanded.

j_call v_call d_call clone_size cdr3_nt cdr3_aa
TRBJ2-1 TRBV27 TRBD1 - TGTGCCAGCAGTTTATGGTCGGGACAGGGGGCCAACAATGAGCAGTTCTTC CASSLWSGQGANNEQFF
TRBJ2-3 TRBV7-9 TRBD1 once TGTGCCAGCACAGGGACAGGCAGCACAGATACGCAGTATTTT CASTGTGSTDTQYF
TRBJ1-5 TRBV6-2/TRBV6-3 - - TGTGCCAGCAGTTATGGGGGCGTCAACAATCAGCCCCAGCATTTT CASSYGGVNNQPQHF
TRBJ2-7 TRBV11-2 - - TGTGCCAGCAGCAACAGGAGGGCGTGGGACGAGCAGTACTTC CASSNRRAWDEQYF
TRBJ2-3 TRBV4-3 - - TGCGCCAGCAGCCTAGAGAACTCAGGGGCAGATACGCAGTATTTT CASSLENSGADTQYF
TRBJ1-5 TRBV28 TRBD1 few TGTGCCAGCAGTTGGGACAGGGGGGACAGAAGCAATCAGCCCCAGCATTTT CASSWDRGDRSNQPQHF
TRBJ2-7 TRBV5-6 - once TGTGCCAGCAGCTTCGTTCCAGGTAACGAGCAGTACTTC CASSFVPGNEQYF
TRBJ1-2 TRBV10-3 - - TGTGCCATCAGAGACAGTGTTCCTAGCTATGGCTACACCTTC CAIRDSVPSYGYTF
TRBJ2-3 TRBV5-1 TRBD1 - TGCGCCAGCAGCTTTAGCTCCGCCAGGGGGATTAGGGATACGCAGTATTTT CASSFSSARGIRDTQYF
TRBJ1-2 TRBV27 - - TGTGCCAGTGCAGGGGCAGGGTTCTATGGCTACACCTTC CASAGAGFYGYTF
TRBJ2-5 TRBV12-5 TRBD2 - TGTGCTAGTGGCTCCCAGCGGGGGGCTCGGGAGACCCAGTACTTC CASGSQRGARETQYF
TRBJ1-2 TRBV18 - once TGTGCCAGCTCACCAGAATTGGTATCCGCCATGGGCCATGGCTACACCTTC CASSPELVSAMGHGYTF
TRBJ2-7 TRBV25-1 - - TGTGCCAGCAGTGGGGGGGACAGCCCTCGGTTC CASSGGDSPRF
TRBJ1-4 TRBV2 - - TGTGCCAGCAGCCCCAGACAGGCAACTAATGAAAAACTGTTTTTT CASSPRQATNEKLFF
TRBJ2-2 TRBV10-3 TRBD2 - TGTGCCATCAGTGGACTAGCGGGGCACACCGGGGAGCTGTTTTTT CAISGLAGHTGELFF
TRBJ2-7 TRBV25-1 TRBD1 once TGTGCCAGCACCCCCTCGACAGGGTCGCTCTCCGAGCAGTACTTC CASTPSTGSLSEQYF
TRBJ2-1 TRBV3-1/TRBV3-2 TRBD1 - TGTGCCAGCAGCTCCCGGGACAGGGGGTACAATGAGCAGTTCTTC CASSSRDRGYNEQFF
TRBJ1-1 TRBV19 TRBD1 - TGTGCCAGTAGTGGCCAGACAGGGGGAGCCGACACTGAAGCTTTCTTT CASSGQTGGADTEAFF
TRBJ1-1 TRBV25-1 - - TGTGCCAGCAGTGAATATAGGACGGGGTCCCACACTGAAGCTTTCTTT CASSEYRTGSHTEAFF
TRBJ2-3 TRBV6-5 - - TGTGCCAGCAGATCCCTCGGGGTAGGCACAGATACGCAGTATTTT CASRSLGVGTDTQYF
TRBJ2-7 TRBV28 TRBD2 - TGTGCCAGCAGTTTGATTATGGGGGGGAAATACGAGCAGTACTTC CASSLIMGGKYEQYF
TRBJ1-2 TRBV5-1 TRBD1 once TGCGCCAGCAGCTTGCAGGACAGGGACTATGGCTACACCTTC CASSLQDRDYGYTF
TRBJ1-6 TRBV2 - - TGTGCCAGCAGTGAGGCCCACTCCTATAATTCACCCCTCCACTTT CASSEAHSYNSPLHF
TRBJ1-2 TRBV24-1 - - TGTGCCACCAGTTCGGGGAACTATGGCTACACCTTC CATSSGNYGYTF
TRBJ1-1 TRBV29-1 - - TGCAGCGTTTGGCCGGAGGGGAGCACTGAAGCTTTCTTT CSVWPEGSTEAFF
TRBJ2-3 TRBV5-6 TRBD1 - TGTGCCAGCAGCCGCGGGACAGGGAGAAGGGCAGATACGCAGTATTTT CASSRGTGRRADTQYF
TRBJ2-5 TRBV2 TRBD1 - TGTGCCAGCACCGCGAAGGGGGCGCGGCAAGAGACCCAGTACTTC CASTAKGARQETQYF
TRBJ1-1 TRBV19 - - TGTGCCAGTAGTATAGGGATAGCGAACACTGAAGCTTTCTTT CASSIGIANTEAFF
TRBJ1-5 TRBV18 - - TGTGCCAGCTCACGGGTACAGGGCCTCAATCAGCCCCAGCATTTT CASSRVQGLNQPQHF
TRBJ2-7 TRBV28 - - TGTGCCAGCAGTTTATCCCCTCGACTCACCCCTTACTACGAGCAGTACTTC CASSLSPRLTPYYEQYF
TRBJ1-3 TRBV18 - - TGTGCCAGCTCACCGGGGCAGGGGAGTGGAAACACCATATATTTT CASSPGQGSGNTIYF
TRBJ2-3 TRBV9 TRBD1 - TGTGCCAGCAGCGTAGCGCTCAGGGGGCCGGATGAAGATACGCAGTATTTT CASSVALRGPDEDTQYF
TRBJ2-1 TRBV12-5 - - TGTGCTAGTGGTTTGCCCTGGACAGGGTTGGCTAGCGGCAACGCCTGGCTGTCCTACAATGAGCAGTTCTTC CASGLPWTGLASGNAWLSYNEQFF
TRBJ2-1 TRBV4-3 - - TGCGCCAGCAGCCAAGGGACTCCAAACGTCTACAATGAGCAGTTCTTC CASSQGTPNVYNEQFF
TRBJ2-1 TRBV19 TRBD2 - TGTGCCAGTAGTATAGGCGGTAGCGGGGGGCCCTACAATGAGCAGTTCTTC CASSIGGSGGPYNEQFF
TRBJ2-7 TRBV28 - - TGTGCCAGCAGTTTGACCGGGGACGAGCAGTACTTC CASSLTGDEQYF
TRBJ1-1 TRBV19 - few TGTGCCAGTAGTACCTCCAGGGTATCCACTGAAGCTTTCTTT CASSTSRVSTEAFF
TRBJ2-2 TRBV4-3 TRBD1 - TGCGCCAGCAGCCAAGGGACAGGGGGGAACACCGGGGAGCTGTTTTTT CASSQGTGGNTGELFF
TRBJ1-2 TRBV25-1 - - TGTGCCAGCAGTTCAGGGGTGCATGGCTACACCTTC CASSSGVHGYTF
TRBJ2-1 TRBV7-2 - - TGTGCCAGCAGCTTAAATCCCCACCTAGGGGTACTCCGCAATGAGCAGTTCTTC CASSLNPHLGVLRNEQFF
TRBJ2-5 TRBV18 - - TGTGCCAGCTCAGCTCTGGACAGCTACCAAGAGACCCAGTACTTC CASSALDSYQETQYF
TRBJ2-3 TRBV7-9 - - TGTGCCAGCAGCTTAGACGGGGCAGATACGCAGTATTTT CASSLDGADTQYF
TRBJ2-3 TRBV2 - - TGTGCCAGCAGTCATCAGGGGCTAGGCACAGATACGCAGTATTTT CASSHQGLGTDTQYF
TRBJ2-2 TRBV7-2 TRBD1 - TGTGCCAGCAGTCTGGACAGGGGGGTAACCGGGGAGCTGTTTTTT CASSLDRGVTGELFF
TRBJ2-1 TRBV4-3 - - TGCGCCAGCAGCCAAGGGGCTGGGTACAATGAGCAGTTCTTC CASSQGAGYNEQFF
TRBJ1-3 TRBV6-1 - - TGTGCCAGCAGTGAGATATGGAGAACTGGAAACACCATATATTTT CASSEIWRTGNTIYF
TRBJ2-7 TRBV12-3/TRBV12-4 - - TGTGCCAGCAGCCTAGCCCCGGGGGAGCAGTACTTC CASSLAPGEQYF
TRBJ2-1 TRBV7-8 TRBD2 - TGTGCCAGCAGCTTAACTAGCGGGAGCTTTAATGAGCAGTTCTTC CASSLTSGSFNEQFF
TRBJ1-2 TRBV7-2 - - TGTGCCAGCAGCTTAGATGCCGGTTCCTATGGCTACACCTTC CASSLDAGSYGYTF
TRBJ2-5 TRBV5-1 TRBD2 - TGCGCCAGCAGCCCCAGCGGGGGGAAAGAGACCCAGTACTTC CASSPSGGKETQYF
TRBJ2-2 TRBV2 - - TGTGCCAGCAGTGGCCCCGGGACTTCAAACACCGGGGAGCTGTTTTTT CASSGPGTSNTGELFF
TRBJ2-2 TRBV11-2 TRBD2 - TGTGCCAGCAGCCATCGGACTAGCGGGGTCACCGGGGAGCTGTTTTTT CASSHRTSGVTGELFF
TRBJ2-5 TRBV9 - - TGTGCCAGCAGCTCCTCAGGGTACGGGGGAGAGACCCAGTACTTC CASSSSGYGGETQYF
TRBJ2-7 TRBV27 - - TGTGCCAGCAGTTTACAGGGCCCCTACGAGCAGTACTTC CASSLQGPYEQYF